This TCR beta chain was recorded in a study of cytomegalovirus exposure and HLA in healthy donors. Points on this clone: Its antigen is not known.

60 Vbeta and 13 Jbeta primers were used in PCR. The repertoire was sequenced with immunoSEQ multiplex PCR; TCRdb's copy has only in-frame clones and lacks some. The sample contains about 120,000 clones, 8.5% to 10% of which appear only once. Regarding the study as a whole: Some V segments, TRBV6-2 and TRBV6-3 among them, were indistinguishable and were therefore excluded. Later work found most CMV-associated TCR beta chains apparently HLA-restricted.

The CDR3 contains 12 residues. Trimming removed 1 base from V and 10 bases from J, with 10 bases in between. Germline CDR1 and CDR2: LNHDA and SQIVND (reference sequence). The chain recombines TRBV19 with TRBJ1-1; the D gene is possibly TRBD1 (5 bases). The sample comprised PBMCs. This clonotype was sampled from a man younger than 45 in good health and CMV-seronegative. CDR3 DNA sequence: TGTGCCAGTAGTATAGGGACACCGACAGCTTTCTTT. Amino acid sequence: CASSIGTPTAFF.